The clone carrying this T cell receptor beta chain appeared a few times. Its cognate antigen is unknown. This record belongs to a study of metastatic and nonmetastatic thyroid tumors. About the research overall: The comparison covered peripheral blood and tumor or nodule tissue in malignant and benign thyroid patients. Findings of the study overall: For both blood and tumor, malignant thyroid tumors reportedly showed significantly higher TCR beta diversity than benign nodules did.

V lost 5 bases, J lost 8 bases, and 9 bases stayed unmatched. The CDR3 covers 14 residues. Germline-derived CDR1 and CDR2 are SGHNT and YENEEA. Per the original methods: CDR3 differences across clinicopathological groups were used to build a distant-metastasis classifier for papillary thyroid cancer. TCRdb called clones again from the PCR reads with MiXCR. What appears here as the V and J calls and clone size reflects TCRdb's work, not the paper's. Here the sample spans under 25,000 clones, 15% to 19% being singletons. Until they underwent thyroid surgery, no patient had received any treatment. The specimen sequenced was blood. This clonotype originated in a female donor with papillary thyroid cancer or a benign thyroid nodule (not recorded which). Some clones in this sample may be carry-over from other donors' samples. This chain connects TRBV11-3 to TRBJ1-2; 9 nucleotides align to TRBD1. CDR3 in DNA: TGTGCCAGCAGCCAAGGGACAGGGAGTAGAGGCTACACCTTC. The encoded protein is CASSQGTGSRGYTF.